This T cell receptor (beta chain) is from a study of tumor-infiltrating lymphocytes in primary liver carcinoma. Study-level background: The neoplasms were of stage T1-T3 N0M0, with dimensions of about 4.2 to 10 cm across. Study-wide findings and caveats: The study found tumor-adjacent and tumor-blood pairs overlapped less than tumor region pairs.

This clonotype was observed at least ten times. No antigen is known for it. Scientists recovered RNA and DNA together from roughly 21-30 mg of unsorted bulk tissue. Every patient had chronic HBV infection and was treatment-naive. Samples were taken from five separate regions (per tumor). TCR beta cDNA was prepared out of roughly 0.45 ug total RNA by means of a constant-region primer. Slightly modified ARM-PCR with three nested multiplex PCR rounds yielded TCR beta libraries. For 10 cycles apiece, the opening two PCR rounds ran with TRBV1-TRBV30 forward primers and a C-beta reverse primer. TCRdb reprocessed the multiplex PCR reads via MiXCR and lists one record per CDR3 protein. This table holds 20,000 to 25,000 distinct CDR3 sequences, nearly 80% found once. Germline-derived CDR1 and CDR2 are SQVTM and ANQGSEA. J was trimmed by 5 bases and V by 0 bases; bases with no gene match: 3. The CDR3 consists of 14 residues.

This chain uses TRBV29-1 with TRBJ2-2, with 7 bases identical to TRBD2. Sequenced: liver tumor tissue from sampling region 1. This sample's subset: tumor region T1, superior pole. The receptor comes from a woman aged 25-40 years with primary liver carcinoma and hepatitis B virus infection. The CDR3 spells CSVEEGGGTGELFF. In nucleotides, the CDR3 is TGCAGCGTTGAAGAAGGCGGGGGAACCGGGGAGCTGTTTTTT.